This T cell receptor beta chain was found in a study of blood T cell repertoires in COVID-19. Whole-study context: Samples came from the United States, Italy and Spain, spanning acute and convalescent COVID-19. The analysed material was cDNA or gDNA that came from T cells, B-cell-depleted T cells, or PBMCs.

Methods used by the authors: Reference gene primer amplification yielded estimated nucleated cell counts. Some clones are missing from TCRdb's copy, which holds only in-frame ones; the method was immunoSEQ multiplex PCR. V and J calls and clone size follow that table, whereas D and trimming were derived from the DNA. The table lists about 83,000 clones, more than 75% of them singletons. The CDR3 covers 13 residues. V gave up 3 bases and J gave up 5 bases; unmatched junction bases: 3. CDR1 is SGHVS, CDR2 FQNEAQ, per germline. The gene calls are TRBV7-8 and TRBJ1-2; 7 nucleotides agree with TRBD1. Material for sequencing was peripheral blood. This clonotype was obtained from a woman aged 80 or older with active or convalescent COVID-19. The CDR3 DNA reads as TGTGCCAGCAGCTTCACAGGGGCTTATGGCTACACCTTC. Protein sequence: CASSFTGAYGYTF.